This T cell receptor beta chain originates from a study of blood T cell repertoires in COVID-19. Overall study: The origin of the acute and convalescent COVID-19 samples was the United States, Italy and Spain. Sources were T cells, B-cell-depleted T cells, or PBMCs; the material itself was cDNA or gDNA.

Authors' methods: Reference gene primer amplification gave nucleated cell count estimates. TCRdb keeps only in-frame clones here, not all; method: immunoSEQ multiplex PCR. V, J and clone size derive from that table, while D and trimming were established from the DNA sequence. The table lists tens of thousands of clones, roughly 79% of them singletons. The CDR3 consists of 14 residues. V lost 5 bases, J lost 2 bases, and 2 bases stayed unmatched. Per germline, CDR1 LNHDA and CDR2 SQIVND (reference sequence). Sequenced input: peripheral blood. The TCR was taken from a man aged 60 to 69 with acute or convalescent COVID-19. This chain uses TRBV19 with TRBJ1-3; 8 bases are shared with TRBD1. CDR3 DNA: TGTGCCAGTAGTTCGACAGGGGCTGGAAACACCATATATTTT. Amino acid sequence: CASSSTGAGNTIYF.